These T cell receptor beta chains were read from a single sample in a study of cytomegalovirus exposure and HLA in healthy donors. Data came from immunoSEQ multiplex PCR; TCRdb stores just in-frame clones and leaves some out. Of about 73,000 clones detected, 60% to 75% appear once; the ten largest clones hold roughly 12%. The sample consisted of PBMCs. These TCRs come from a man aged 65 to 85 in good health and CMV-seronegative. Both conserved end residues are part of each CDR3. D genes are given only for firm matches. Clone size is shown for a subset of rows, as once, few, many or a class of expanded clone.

CASSVVVSTDTQYF	TGTGCCAGCAGCGTAGTAGTGAGCACAGATACGCAGTATTTT	-	TRBV9	-	TRBJ2-3
CASSFGQGLYGYTF	TGTGCCAGCAGCTTCGGACAGGGGCTCTATGGCTACACCTTC	-	TRBV7-2	TRBD1	TRBJ1-2
CASSRGTAYEQYF	TGTGCCAGCTCCCGGGGGACGGCCTACGAGCAGTACTTC	-	TRBV11-2	-	TRBJ2-7
CASSSTGILAKNIQYF	TGTGCCAGCAGCTCCACAGGGATACTAGCCAAAAACATTCAGTACTTC	-	TRBV7-9	-	TRBJ2-4
CASSLGQSANYGYTF	TGCGCCAGCAGCTTGGGCCAATCGGCTAACTATGGCTACACCTTC	-	TRBV5-1	-	TRBJ1-2
CSVGTGSNYEQYF	TGCAGCGTCGGGACAGGGTCGAATTACGAGCAGTACTTC	-	TRBV29-1	TRBD1	TRBJ2-7
CASSLGRQTYNEQFF	TGTGCCAGCAGCTTGGGGAGGCAGACCTACAATGAGCAGTTCTTC	-	TRBV5-5	-	TRBJ2-1
CASKQGGNQPQHF	TGTGCCAGCAAGCAGGGGGGCAATCAGCCCCAGCATTTT	-	TRBV28	TRBD1	TRBJ1-5
CASSSGTVDSYEQYF	TGCGCCAGCAGCTCAGGGACAGTCGACTCCTACGAGCAGTACTTC	-	TRBV5-1	TRBD1	TRBJ2-7
CASSEALLAGGQETQYF	TGTGCCAGCAGTGAAGCGCTGCTAGCGGGGGGGCAAGAGACCCAGTACTTC	-	TRBV6-1	TRBD2	TRBJ2-5
CASSYSKGRASGYTF	TGTGCCAGCAGTTACTCGAAGGGCAGGGCCTCTGGCTACACCTTC	-	TRBV6-5	-	TRBJ1-2
CASSPLRGGTETQYF	TGTGCCAGCTCACCTCTCCGCGGGGGGACAGAGACCCAGTACTTC	-	TRBV18	TRBD2	TRBJ2-5
CASSSGQGEAFF	TGTGCCAGCAGCTCAGGACAGGGGGAAGCTTTCTTT	few	TRBV7-6	TRBD1	TRBJ1-1
CASSSGTGLSNQPQHF	TGTGCCAGCAGTTCAGGGACAGGGTTGAGTAATCAGCCCCAGCATTTT	-	TRBV6-6	TRBD1	TRBJ1-5
CASRTGVEGGYTF	TGTGCCAGCAGAACGGGGGTTGAGGGTGGCTACACCTTC	-	TRBV27	-	TRBJ1-2
CATTPRGGFDTEAFF	TGTGCCACCACCCCTAGGGGGGGATTTGACACTGAAGCTTTCTTT	-	TRBV6-6	-	TRBJ1-1
CASSQAAISGRYTGELFF	TGCGCCAGCAGCCAAGCAGCGATTAGCGGGAGGTACACCGGGGAGCTGTTTTTT	-	TRBV4-1	TRBD2	TRBJ2-2
CASSRRQGSSYEQYF	TGTGCCAGCAGTAGGAGACAGGGGAGCTCCTACGAGCAGTACTTC	-	TRBV27	TRBD1	TRBJ2-7
CASSRGVAGGNYNEQFF	TGCGCCAGCAGCCGCGGGGTAGCGGGGGGGAACTACAATGAGCAGTTCTTC	-	TRBV4-3	TRBD2	TRBJ2-1
CASSLGTGGSSGNTIYF	TGTGCCAGCAGCTTAGGGACAGGGGGCTCCTCTGGAAACACCATATATTTT	-	TRBV7-6	TRBD1	TRBJ1-3
CASSSPTEPYEQYF	TGTGCCAGCTCATCCCCGACAGAACCCTACGAGCAGTACTTC	-	TRBV18	-	TRBJ2-7
CASSYRGEETQYF	TGTGCCAGCAGCTACAGGGGGGAAGAGACCCAGTACTTC	-	TRBV5-6	TRBD1	TRBJ2-5
CASSSKITGGNGYTF	TGTGCTAGCAGCTCGAAAATCACAGGGGGAAATGGCTACACCTTC	-	TRBV7-7	TRBD1	TRBJ1-2
CASRIGGGLAGIYNEQFF	TGTGCCAGCAGGATAGGAGGGGGACTAGCGGGAATTTACAATGAGCAGTTCTTC	once	TRBV27	TRBD2	TRBJ2-1
CASSPRRTSGFTDTQYF	TGCGCCAGCAGCCCTCGGCGGACTAGCGGTTTCACAGATACGCAGTATTTT	-	TRBV4-3	TRBD2	TRBJ2-3
CASSQGADTQYF	TGCGCCAGCAGCCAAGGGGCGGATACGCAGTATTTT	-	TRBV4-3	-	TRBJ2-3
CASRGQYSNQPQHF	TGTGCCAGTAGGGGACAGTATAGCAATCAGCCCCAGCATTTT	once	TRBV19	TRBD1	TRBJ1-5
CASSPDEGAHTEAFF	TGTGCCAGCAGCCCCGACGAGGGGGCGCACACTGAAGCTTTCTTT	-	TRBV5-4	TRBD1	TRBJ1-1
CASSLEKPLYNSPLHF	TGTGCCAGCAGTTTAGAAAAGCCCCTCTATAATTCACCCCTCCACTTT	-	TRBV7-9	-	TRBJ1-6
CASSGLYEQYF	TGTGCCAGCAGCGGACTCTACGAGCAGTACTTC	-	TRBV6-1	-	TRBJ2-7
CASSLEGLVTDTQYF	TGTGCCAGCAGCTTAGAGGGACTCGTCACAGATACGCAGTATTTT	-	TRBV11-2	-	TRBJ2-3
CASSSRDSSNSPLHF	TGTGCCAGCAGTTCTCGGGACAGTTCTAATTCACCCCTCCACTTT	-	TRBV6-6	TRBD1	TRBJ1-6
CASSAKAAAGTDTQYF	TGTGCCAGCAGTGCTAAAGCGGCCGCGGGCACAGATACGCAGTATTTT	-	TRBV6-4	-	TRBJ2-3